These 2 T cell receptor beta chains came from one sample sequenced in a study of blood T cells in healthy people across ages. Primers used in a second PCR of roughly 7 to 11 cycles were a sample-barcoded 5' primer and a J-beta primer mix. From the 5' RACE reads, TCRdb called clonotypes with MiXCR, one entry per CDR3 protein. Counted here are about 680,000 distinct CDR3 sequences, roughly 49% occurring once; the ten biggest clones make up roughly a third. Material: blood. These receptors were obtained from a woman in her sixties in good health.

J is TRBJ1-3 and V is TRBV27; 9 nucleotides line up with TRBD1. Germline CDR1 is MNHEY and CDR2 is SMNVEV (reference sequence). This CDR3 region has 17 residues. V lost 4 bases to trimming and J lost 1 base; unmatched junction nucleotides: 8. For the CDR3, the DNA is TGTGCCAGCAGTTCCCTCCGGGACAGGGTATCTGGAAACACCATATATTTT. Protein: CASSSLRDRVSGNTIYF.

The rearrangement joins TRBV20-1 to TRBJ2-5, with D uncertain. The DNA end lines up better with TRBJ2-7; the J call may be wrong. The CDR3 runs 11 residues. Per germline, CDR1 DFQATT and CDR2 SNEGSKA (reference sequence). Here the CDR3 reads CSGLGQNEQYF. The CDR3 nucleotides are TGCAGTGGATTAGGGCAGAACGAGCAGTACTTC.